This T cell receptor beta chain comes out of a study of OX40 agonist ivuxolimab in advanced cancers. As for the study more broadly: Ivuxolimab, which targeted the costimulatory receptor OX40 (CD134), was an agonistic, fully human IgG2 monoclonal antibody. The monotherapy dose-escalation portion (N of about 52 patients) of the phase I ivuxolimab trial is reported in the paper. Patients were allowed to have had prior anti-PD-1, anti-PD-L1 or anti-CTLA-4 therapy, and roughly two fifths of the dose-escalation patients had been treated with checkpoint inhibitors. Partial responses were achieved by three dose-escalation patients, of whom one had hepatocellular carcinoma and two had cutaneous melanoma. Among the approximately 54 dose-escalation patients, about 20 had hepatocellular carcinoma, roughly 15 melanoma, 9 renal cell carcinoma and 9 head and neck cancer. The point of sequencing TCRbeta in the periphery was to test whether ivuxolimab changed TCR sequence diversity and drove clonal T-cell expansion. The dose-escalation cohort was approximately 83% male with a mean age of about 58 years, ranging from about 20 to 80. Intravenous ivuxolimab was administered to patients every 2 weeks at six dose levels: 0.01, 0.1, 0.3, 1.5, 3 and 10 mg/kg.

Reading the germline V gene gives CDR1 SGDLS and CDR2 YYNGEE. V was cut back by 3 bases and J by 0 bases, leaving a gap of 10 bases between them. The CDR3, cysteine through phenylalanine, is 15 amino acids long. The entry retains the CDR3 DNA only, 45 bases that are in frame from base 1. To sequence the TCRbeta CDR3 region, genomic DNA was isolated from the sorted cells. The immunoSEQ Assay was used to sequence the TCRbeta CDR3 regions. Drawn from immuneACCESS, this table holds only the in-frame rearrangements with V and J called that TCRdb kept. Clones are partly lost; checked studies trace under half to an unresolved V gene and leave the rest unexplained. Within this sample are 15,000 to 20,000 clones, with less than 95% of them counted one time only. In total, the top ten clones hold 45% to 50% of the sample. The trial excluded patients who had a history of autoimmune disease or who were on systemic immunosuppression. Peripheral blood for TCR sequencing was collected from all dose cohorts at baseline, on cycle 4 day 1, and on cycle 7 day 1. Samples came from an open-label, multicenter, first-in-human phase I dose-escalation trial of ivuxolimab. Adults with locally advanced or metastatic melanoma, renal cell carcinoma, hepatocellular carcinoma or head and neck squamous cell carcinoma were enrolled in the trial. CD4+ and CD8+ T cells were sorted separately from peripheral blood before TCR sequencing.

Overall study results and their limits: In partial responders in the 0.1-3.0 mg/kg groups, normalized peripheral clonal expansion was found to be among the lowest, especially among CD8+ T cells. After ivuxolimab, expanded clones were on average more numerous among CD8+ T cells than among CD4+ T cells. Low levels of normalized T-cell clonal expansion were also seen in some patients who did not respond. At doses from 0.1 to 3.0 mg/kg, clonal expansion was seen in both CD4+ and CD8+ blood T cells between baseline and week 6. Which antigens the clonally expanded peripheral T cells were specific for was not determined.

Points on this clone: Which antigen it targets is not known. Nothing much larger sits one base from this clone, and base qualities are not available.

This material consisted of CD4+ or CD8+ T cells sorted from blood, taken in a trial of the OX40 agonist ivuxolimab. The rearranged chain carries TRBV9 and TRBJ1-5; the D gene remains uncertain. This sequence was found in an adult with an advanced solid tumor such as melanoma, head and neck, liver or kidney cancer. At the DNA level, the sequence is TGTGCCAGCAGCGAAGGAGGGAGTAGCAATCAGCCCCAGCATTTT. Translated, it gives CASSEGGSSNQPQHF.